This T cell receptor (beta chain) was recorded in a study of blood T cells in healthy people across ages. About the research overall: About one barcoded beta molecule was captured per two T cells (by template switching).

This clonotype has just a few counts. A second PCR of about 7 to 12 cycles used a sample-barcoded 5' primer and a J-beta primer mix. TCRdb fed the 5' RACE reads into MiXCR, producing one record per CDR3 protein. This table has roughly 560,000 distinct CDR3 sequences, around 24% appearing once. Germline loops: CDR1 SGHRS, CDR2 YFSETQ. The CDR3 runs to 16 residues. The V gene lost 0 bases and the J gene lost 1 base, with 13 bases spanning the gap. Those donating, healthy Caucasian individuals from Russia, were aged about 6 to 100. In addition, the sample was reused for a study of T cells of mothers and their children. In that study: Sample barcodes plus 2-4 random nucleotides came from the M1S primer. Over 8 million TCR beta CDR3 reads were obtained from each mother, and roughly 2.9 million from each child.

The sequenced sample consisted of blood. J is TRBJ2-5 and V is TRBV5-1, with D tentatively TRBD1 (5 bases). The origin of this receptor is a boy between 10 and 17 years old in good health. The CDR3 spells CASSLDHRQFQETQYF. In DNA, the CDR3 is TGCGCCAGCAGCTTGGATCATAGACAGTTCCAAGAGACCCAGTACTTC.